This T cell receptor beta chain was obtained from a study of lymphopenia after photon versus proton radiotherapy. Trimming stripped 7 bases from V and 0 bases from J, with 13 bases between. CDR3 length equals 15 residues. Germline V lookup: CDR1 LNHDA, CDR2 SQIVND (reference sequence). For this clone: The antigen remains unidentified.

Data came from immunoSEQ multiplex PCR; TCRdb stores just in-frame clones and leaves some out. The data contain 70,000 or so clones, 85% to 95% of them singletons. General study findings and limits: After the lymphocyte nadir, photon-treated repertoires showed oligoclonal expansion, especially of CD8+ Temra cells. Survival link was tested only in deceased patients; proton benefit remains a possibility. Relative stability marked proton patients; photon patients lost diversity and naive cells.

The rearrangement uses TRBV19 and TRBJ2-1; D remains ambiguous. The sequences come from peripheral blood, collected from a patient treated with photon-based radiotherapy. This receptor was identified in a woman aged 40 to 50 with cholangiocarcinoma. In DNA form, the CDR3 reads TGTGCCAGTACCGACTCGCGGAGCTCCTACAATGAGCAGTTCTTC. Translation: CASTDSRSSYNEQFF.